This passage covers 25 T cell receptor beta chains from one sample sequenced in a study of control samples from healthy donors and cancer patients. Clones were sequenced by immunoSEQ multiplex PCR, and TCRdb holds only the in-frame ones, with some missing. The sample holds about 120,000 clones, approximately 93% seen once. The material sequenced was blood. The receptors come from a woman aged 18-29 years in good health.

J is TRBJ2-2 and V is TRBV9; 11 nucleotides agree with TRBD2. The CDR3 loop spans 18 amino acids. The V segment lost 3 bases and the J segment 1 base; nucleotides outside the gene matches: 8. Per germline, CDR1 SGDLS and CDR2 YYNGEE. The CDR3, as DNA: TGTGCCAGCAGCGGCTTCCTTGGGACTAGCGGGAACACCGGGGAGCTGTTTTTT. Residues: CASSGFLGTSGNTGELFF.

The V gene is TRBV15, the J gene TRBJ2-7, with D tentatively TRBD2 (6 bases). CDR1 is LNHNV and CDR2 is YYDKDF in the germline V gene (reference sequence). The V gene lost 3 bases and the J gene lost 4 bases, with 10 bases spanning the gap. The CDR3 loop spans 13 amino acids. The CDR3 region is CATSSGRTYEQYF. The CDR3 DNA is TGTGCCACCAGCAGCGGGAGAACGTACGAGCAGTACTTC.

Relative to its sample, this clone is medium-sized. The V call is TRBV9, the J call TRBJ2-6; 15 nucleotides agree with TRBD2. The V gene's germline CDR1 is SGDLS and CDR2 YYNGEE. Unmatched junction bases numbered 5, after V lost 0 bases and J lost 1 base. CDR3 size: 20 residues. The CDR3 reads CASSVGTSGRGRSGANVLTF. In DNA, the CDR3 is TGTGCCAGCAGCGTAGGGACTAGCGGGAGGGGGAGGTCTGGGGCCAACGTCCTGACTTTC.

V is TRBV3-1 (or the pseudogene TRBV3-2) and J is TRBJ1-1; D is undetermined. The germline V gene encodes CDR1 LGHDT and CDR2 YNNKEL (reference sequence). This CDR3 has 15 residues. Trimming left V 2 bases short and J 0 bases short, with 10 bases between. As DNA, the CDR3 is TGTGCCAGCAGCCAAATCCTAGGGATGAACACTGAAGCTTTCTTT. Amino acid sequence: CASSQILGMNTEAFF.

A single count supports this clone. The CDR3 DNA sequence: TGTGCCAGCAGGGCCAGAGGAAACACCATATATTTT. Protein sequence: CASRARGNTIYF. The rearrangement joins TRBV6-6 to TRBJ1-3; no reliable D call. Trimming left V 6 bases short and J 4 bases short, with 7 bases between. This CDR3 has 12 amino acids. Germline assignment: CDR1 MNHNY and CDR2 SVGAGI (reference sequence).

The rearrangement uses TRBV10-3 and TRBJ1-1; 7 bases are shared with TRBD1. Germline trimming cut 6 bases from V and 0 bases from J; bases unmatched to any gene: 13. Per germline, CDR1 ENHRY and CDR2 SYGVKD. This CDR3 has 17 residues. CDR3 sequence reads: CAISRDSSFLMNTEAFF. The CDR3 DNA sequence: TGTGCCATCAGCCGGGACAGCTCCTTCCTCATGAACACTGAAGCTTTCTTT.

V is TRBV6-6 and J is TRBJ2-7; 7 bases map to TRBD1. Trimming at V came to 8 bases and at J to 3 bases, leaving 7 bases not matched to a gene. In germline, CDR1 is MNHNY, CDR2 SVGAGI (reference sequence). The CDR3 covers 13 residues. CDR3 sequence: CASRNDRVYEQYF. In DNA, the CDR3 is TGTGCCAGCCGTAATGACAGGGTCTACGAGCAGTACTTC.

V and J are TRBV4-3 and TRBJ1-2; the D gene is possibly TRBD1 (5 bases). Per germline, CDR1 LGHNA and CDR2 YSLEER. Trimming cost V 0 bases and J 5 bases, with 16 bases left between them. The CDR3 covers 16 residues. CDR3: CASSQETGWGFYGYTF. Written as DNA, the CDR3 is TGCGCCAGCAGCCAAGAAACAGGTTGGGGGTTTTATGGCTACACCTTC.

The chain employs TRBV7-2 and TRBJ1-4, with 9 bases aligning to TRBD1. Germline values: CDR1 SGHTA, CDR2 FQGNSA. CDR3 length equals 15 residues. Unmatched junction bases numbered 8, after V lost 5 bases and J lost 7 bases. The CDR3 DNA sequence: TGTGCCAGCAGCCCAGACAGGGGGAGGAGTGAAAAACTGTTTTTT. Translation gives CASSPDRGRSEKLFF.

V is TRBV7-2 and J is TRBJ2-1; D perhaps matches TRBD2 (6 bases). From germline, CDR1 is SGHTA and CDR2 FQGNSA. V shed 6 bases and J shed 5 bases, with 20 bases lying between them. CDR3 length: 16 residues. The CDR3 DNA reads TGTGCCAGCAGTCGGAGGGGAGCTCCCCTCGACAATGAGCAGTTCTTC. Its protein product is CASSRRGAPLDNEQFF.

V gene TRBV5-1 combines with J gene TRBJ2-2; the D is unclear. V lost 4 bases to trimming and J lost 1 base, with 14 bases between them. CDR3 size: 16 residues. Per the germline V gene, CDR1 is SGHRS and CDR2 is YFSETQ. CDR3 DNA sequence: TGCGCCAGCAGCCCAAGAATGAATGTGAACACCGGGGAGCTGTTTTTT. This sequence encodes CASSPRMNVNTGELFF.

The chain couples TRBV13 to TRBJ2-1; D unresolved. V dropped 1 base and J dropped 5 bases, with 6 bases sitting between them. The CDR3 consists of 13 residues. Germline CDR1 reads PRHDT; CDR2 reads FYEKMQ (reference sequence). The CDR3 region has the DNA TGTGCCAGCAGCTTAGACCGAAACAATGAGCAGTTCTTC. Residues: CASSLDRNNEQFF.

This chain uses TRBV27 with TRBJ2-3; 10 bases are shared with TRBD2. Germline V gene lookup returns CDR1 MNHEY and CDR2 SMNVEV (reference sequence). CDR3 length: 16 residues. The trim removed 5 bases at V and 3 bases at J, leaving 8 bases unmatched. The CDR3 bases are TGTGCCAGCAGTCTCTCCGGGACTAGCGTTACAGATACGCAGTATTTT. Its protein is CASSLSGTSVTDTQYF.

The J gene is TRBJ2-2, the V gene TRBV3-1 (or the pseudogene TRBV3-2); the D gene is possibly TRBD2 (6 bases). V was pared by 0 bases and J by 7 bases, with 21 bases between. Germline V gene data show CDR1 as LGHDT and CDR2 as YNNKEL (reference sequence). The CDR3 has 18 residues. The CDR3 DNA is TGTGCCAGCAGCCAAGACTCCTGGACGGGAGTGCTCGACGGGGAGCTGTTTTTT. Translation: CASSQDSWTGVLDGELFF.

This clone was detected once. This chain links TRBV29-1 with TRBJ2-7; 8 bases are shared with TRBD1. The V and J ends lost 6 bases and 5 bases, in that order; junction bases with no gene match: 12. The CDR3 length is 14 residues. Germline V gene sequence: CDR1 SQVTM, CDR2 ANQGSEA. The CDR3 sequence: CSVDTGTGNHEQYF. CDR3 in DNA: TGCAGCGTGGATACCGGGACAGGAAATCACGAGCAGTACTTC.

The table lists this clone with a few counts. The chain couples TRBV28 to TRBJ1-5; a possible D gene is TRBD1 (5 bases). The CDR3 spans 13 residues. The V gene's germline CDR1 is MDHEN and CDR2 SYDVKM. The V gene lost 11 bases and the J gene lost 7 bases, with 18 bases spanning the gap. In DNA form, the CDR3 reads TGTGCCGCTGGGGGGTTATCGGGACAGCCCCAGCATTTT. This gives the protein CAAGGLSGQPQHF.

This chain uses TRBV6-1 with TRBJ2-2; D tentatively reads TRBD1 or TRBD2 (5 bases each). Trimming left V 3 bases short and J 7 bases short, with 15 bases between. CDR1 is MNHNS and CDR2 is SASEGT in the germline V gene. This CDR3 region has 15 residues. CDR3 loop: CASSDRGWGGGELFF. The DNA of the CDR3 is TGTGCCAGCAGTGACCGAGGGTGGGGCGGCGGGGAGCTGTTTTTT.

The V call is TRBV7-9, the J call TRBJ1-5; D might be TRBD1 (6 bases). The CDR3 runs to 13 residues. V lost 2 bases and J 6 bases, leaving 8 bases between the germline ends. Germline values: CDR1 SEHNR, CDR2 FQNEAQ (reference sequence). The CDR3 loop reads CASSLKGGQPQHF. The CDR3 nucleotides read TGTGCCAGCAGCTTAAAAGGGGGTCAGCCCCAGCATTTT.

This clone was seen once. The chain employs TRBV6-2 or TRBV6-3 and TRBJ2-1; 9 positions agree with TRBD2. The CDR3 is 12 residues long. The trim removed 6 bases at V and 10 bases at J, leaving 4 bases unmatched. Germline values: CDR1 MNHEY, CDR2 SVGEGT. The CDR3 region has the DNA TGTGCCAGCAGCAGAAGCGGGGGGGAGCAGTTCTTC. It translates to CASSRSGGEQFF.

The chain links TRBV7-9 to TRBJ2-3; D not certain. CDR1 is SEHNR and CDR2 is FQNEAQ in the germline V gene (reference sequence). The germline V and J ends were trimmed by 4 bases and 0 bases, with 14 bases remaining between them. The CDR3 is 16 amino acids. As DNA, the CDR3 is TGTGCCAGCAGCTCCTTAAAAGGGCCTAGCACAGATACGCAGTATTTT. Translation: CASSSLKGPSTDTQYF. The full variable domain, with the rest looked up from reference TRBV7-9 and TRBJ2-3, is DTGVSQNPRHKITKRGQNVTFRCDPISEHNRLYWYRQTLGQGPEFLTYFQNEAQLEKSRLLSDRFSAERPKGSFSTLEIQRTEQGDSAMYLCASSSLKGPSTDTQYFGPGTRLTVL.

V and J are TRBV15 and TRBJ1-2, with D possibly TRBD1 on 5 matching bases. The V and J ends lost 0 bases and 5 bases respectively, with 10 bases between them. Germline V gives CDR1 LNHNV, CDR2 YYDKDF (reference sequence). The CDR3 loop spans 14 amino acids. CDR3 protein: CATSREVREYGYTF. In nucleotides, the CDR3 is TGTGCCACCAGCAGAGAGGTCAGGGAGTATGGCTACACCTTC.

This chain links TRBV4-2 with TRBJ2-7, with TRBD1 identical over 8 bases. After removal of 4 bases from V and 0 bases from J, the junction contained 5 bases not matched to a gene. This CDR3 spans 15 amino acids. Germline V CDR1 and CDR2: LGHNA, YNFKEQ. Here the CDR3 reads CASSPGGLRSYEQYF. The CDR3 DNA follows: TGTGCCAGCAGCCCAGGGGGCTTACGCTCCTACGAGCAGTACTTC.

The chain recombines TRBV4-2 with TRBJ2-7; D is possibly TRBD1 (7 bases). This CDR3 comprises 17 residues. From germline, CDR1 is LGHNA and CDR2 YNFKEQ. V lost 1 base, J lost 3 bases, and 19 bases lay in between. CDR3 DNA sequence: TGTGCCAGCAGCCAAGTCGGCAGGGGGGCAGGTTTCTACGAGCAGTACTTC. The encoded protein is CASSQVGRGAGFYEQYF.

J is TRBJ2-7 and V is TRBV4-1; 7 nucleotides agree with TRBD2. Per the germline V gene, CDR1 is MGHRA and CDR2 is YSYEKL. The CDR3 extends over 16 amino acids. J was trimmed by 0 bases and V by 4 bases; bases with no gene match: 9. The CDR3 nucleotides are TGCGCCAGCAGCCCGAGCGGGGCCCGGGTCTCCTACGAGCAGTACTTC. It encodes CASSPSGARVSYEQYF.

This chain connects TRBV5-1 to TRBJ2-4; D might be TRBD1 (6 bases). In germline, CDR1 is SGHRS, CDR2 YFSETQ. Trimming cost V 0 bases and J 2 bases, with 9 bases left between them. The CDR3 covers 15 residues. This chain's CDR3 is CASSLEGHTKNIQYF. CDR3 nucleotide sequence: TGCGCCAGCAGCTTGGAGGGACACACCAAAAACATTCAGTACTTC. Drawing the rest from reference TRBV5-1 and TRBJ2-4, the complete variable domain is KAGVTQTPRYLIKTRGQQVTLSCSPISGHRSVSWYQQTPGQGLQFLFEYFSETQRNKGNFPGRFSGRQFSNSRSEMNVSTLELGDSALYLCASSLEGHTKNIQYFGAGTRLSVL.